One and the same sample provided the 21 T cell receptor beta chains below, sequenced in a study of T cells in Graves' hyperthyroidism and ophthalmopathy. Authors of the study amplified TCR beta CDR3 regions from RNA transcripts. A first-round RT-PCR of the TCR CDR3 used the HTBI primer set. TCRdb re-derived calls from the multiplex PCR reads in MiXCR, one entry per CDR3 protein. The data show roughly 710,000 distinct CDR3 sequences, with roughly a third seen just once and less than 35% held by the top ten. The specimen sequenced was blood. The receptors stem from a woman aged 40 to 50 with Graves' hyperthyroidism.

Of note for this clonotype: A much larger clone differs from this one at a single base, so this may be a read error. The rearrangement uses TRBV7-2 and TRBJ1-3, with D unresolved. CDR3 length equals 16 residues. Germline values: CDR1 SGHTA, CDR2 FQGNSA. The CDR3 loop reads CASSLGAWITGNTKYF. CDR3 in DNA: TGTGCCAGCAGCTTGGGAGCTTGGATAACTGGAAACACCAAATATTTT.

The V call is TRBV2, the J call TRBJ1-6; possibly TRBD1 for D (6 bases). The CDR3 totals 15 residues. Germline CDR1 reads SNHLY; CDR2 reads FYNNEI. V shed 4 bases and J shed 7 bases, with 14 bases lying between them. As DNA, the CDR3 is TGTGCCAGCAGTGGACAGGACGCTACAAATTCACCCCTCCACTTT. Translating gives CASSGQDATNSPLHF.

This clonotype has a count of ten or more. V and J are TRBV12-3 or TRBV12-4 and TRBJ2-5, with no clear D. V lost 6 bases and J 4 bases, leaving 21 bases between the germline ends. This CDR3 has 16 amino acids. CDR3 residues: CASRALVKGSSETQYF. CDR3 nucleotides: TGTGCCAGCAGGGCGCTTGTTAAGGGATCGTCAGAGACCCAGTACTTC.

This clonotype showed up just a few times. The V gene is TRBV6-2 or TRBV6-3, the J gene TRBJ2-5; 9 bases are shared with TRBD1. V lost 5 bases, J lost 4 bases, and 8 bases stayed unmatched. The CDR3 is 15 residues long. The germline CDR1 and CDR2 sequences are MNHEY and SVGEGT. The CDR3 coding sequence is TGTGCCAGCAGTCCAGGACAGGGGCTGCGAGAGACCCAGTACTTC. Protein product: CASSPGQGLRETQYF.

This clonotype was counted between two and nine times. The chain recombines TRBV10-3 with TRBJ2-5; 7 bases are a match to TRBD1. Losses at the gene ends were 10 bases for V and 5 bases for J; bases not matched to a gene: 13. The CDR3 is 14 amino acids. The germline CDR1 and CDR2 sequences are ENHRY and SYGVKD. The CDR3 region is CASRDIQGIETQYF. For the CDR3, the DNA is TGTGCCAGCAGAGATATACAGGGGATTGAGACCCAGTACTTC.

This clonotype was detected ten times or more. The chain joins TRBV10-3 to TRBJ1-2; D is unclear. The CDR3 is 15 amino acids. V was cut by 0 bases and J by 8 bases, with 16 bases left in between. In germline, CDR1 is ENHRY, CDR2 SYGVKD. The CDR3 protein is CAISESNKGDGGYTF. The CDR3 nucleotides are TGTGCCATCAGTGAGTCGAACAAGGGAGATGGGGGCTACACCTTC.

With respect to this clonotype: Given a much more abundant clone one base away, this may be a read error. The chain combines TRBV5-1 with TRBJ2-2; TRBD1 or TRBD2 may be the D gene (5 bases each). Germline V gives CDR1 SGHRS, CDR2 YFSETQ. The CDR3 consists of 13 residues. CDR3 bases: TGTGCCAACCGCTCTCTGGGGGTAGGGGAGCTGTTTTTT. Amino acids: CANRSLGVGELFF. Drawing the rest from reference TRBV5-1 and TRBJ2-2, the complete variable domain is KAGVTQTPRYLIKTRGQQVTLSCSPISGHRSVSWYQQTPGQGLQFLFEYFSETQRNKGNFPGRFSGRQFSNSRSEMNVSTLELGDSALYLCANRSLGVGELFFGEGSRLTVL.

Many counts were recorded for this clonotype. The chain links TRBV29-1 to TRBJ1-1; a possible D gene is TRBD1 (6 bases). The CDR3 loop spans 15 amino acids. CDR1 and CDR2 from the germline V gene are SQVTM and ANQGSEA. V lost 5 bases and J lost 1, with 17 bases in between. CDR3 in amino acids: CSVSSLTGRNTEAFF. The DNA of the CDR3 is TGCAGCGTTTCCTCTCTTACAGGGAGGAACACTGAAGCTTTCTTT. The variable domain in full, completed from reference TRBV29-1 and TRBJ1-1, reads SAVISQKPSRDICQRGTSLTIQCQVDSQVTMMFWYRQQPGQSLTLIATANQGSEATYESGFVIDKFPISRPNLTFSTLTVSNMSPEDSSIYLCSVSSLTGRNTEAFFGQGTRLTVV.

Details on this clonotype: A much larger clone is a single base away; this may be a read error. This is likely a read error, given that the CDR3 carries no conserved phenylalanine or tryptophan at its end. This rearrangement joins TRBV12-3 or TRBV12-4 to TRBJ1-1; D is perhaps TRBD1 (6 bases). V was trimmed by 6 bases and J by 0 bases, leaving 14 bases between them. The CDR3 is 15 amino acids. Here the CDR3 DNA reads TGTGCCAGCAGGGGGGGGGGCAGTCTGAACACTGAAGCTTTCCTT. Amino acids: CASRGGGSLNTEAFL.

The DNA for the CDR3 is TGTGCCAGCAGCCGTACGACGGGACAGAGAAATTCACCCCTCCACTTT. This sequence encodes CASSRTTGQRNSPLHF. V is TRBV7-9 and J is TRBJ1-6; TRBD1 aligns across 7 bases. This CDR3 is 16 amino acids long. CDR1 is SEHNR, CDR2 FQNEAQ, per germline (reference sequence). V lost 5 bases, J lost 7 bases, and 11 bases stayed unmatched. Supplemented by reference TRBV7-9 and TRBJ1-6, the full variable domain reads DTGVSQNPRHKITKRGQNVTFRCDPISEHNRLYWYRQTLGQGPEFLTYFQNEAQLEKSRLLSDRFSAERPKGSFSTLEIQRTEQGDSAMYLCASSRTTGQRNSPLHFGNGTRLTVT.

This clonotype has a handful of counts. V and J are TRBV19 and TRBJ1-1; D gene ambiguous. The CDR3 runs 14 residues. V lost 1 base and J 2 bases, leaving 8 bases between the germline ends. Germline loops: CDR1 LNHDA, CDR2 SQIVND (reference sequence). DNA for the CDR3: TGTGCCAGTAGTATAGTTGGAGCCAACACTGAAGCTTTCTTT. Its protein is CASSIVGANTEAFF.

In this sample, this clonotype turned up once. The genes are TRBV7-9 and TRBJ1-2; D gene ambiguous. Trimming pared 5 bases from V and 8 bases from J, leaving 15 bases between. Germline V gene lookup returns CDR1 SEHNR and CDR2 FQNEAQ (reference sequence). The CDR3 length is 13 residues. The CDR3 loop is CASSPVGRSGYTF. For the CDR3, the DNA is TGTGCCAGCAGCCCCGTTGGGCGGTCAGGCTACACCTTC.

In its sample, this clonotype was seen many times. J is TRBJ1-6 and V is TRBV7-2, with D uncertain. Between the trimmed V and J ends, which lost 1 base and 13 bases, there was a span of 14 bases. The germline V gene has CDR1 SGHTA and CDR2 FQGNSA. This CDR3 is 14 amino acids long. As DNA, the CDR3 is TGTGCCAGCAGCTTAGATGGGTCAGGTTATCCCCTCCACTTT. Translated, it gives CASSLDGSGYPLHF.

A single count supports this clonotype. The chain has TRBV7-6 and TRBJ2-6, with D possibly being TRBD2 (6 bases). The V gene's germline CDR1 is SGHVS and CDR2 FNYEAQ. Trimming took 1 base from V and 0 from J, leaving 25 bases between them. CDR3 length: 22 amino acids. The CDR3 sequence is CASSLVLGRQFTPDSGANVLTF. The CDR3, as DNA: TGTGCCAGCAGCTTAGTTCTGGGGAGGCAATTTACCCCCGACTCTGGGGCCAACGTCCTGACTTTC.

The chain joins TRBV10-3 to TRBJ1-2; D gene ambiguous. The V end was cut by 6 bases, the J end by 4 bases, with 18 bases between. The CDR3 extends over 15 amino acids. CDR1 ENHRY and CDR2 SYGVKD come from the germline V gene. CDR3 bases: TGTGCCATCAGAAACGACATAGGCGCCTTCTATGGCTACACCTTC. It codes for CAIRNDIGAFYGYTF.

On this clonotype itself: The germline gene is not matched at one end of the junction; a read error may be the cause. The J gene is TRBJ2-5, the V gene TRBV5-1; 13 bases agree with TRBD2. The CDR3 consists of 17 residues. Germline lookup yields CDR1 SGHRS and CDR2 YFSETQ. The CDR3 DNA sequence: TGTGCCAGCAGCCTAAGAGCCGGGACTAGCGGGGAAGAGACCCAGTACTTC. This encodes CASSLRAGTSGEETQYF.

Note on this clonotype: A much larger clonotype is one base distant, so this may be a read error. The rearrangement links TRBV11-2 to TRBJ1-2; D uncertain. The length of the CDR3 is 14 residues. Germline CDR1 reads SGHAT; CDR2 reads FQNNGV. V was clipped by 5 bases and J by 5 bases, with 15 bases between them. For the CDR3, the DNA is TGTGCCAGCAGCCTAGGGATATCCCTATATGGCTACACCTTC. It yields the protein CASSLGISLYGYTF.

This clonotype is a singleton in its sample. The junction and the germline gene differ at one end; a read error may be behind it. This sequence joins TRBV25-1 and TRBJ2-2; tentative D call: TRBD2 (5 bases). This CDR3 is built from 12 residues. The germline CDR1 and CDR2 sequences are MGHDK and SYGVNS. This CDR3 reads CASSEYPGELLF. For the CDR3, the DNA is TGTGCCAGCAGTGAATATCCCGGGGAGCTGCTTTTT.

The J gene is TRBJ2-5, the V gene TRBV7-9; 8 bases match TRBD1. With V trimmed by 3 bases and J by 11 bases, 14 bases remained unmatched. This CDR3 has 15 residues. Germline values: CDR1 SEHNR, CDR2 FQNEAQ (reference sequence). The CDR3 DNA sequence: TGTGCCAGCAGCTTGAGACAGGGGATAGTTGATACGCAGTACTTC. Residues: CASSLRQGIVDTQYF.

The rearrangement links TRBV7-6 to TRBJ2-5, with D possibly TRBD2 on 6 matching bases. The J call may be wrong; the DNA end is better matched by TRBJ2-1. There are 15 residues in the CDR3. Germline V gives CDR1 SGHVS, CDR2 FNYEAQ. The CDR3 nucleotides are TGTGCCAGCAGCTCCGGAGGGCCTAGGGACAATGAGCAGTTCTTC. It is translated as CASSSGGPRDNEQFF.

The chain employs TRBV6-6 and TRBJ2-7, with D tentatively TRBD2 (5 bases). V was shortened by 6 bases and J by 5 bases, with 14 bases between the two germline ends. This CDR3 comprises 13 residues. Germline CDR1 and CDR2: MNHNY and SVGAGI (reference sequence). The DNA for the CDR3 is TGTGCCAGCAGCCTAACTAGGACCCACGAGCAGTACTTC. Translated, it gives CASSLTRTHEQYF.